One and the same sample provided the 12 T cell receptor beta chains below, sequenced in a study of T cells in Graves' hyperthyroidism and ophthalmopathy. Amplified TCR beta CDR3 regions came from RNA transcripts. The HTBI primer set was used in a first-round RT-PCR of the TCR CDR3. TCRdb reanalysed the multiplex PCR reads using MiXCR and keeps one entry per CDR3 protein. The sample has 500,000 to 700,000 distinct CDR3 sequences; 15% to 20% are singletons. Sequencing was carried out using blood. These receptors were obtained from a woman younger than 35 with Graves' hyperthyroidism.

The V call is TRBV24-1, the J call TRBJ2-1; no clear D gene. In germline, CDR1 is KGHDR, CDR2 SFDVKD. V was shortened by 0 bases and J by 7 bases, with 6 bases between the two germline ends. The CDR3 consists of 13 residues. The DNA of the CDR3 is TGTGCCACCAGTGATTTGATGGAGAATGAGCAGTTCTTC. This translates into CATSDLMENEQFF.

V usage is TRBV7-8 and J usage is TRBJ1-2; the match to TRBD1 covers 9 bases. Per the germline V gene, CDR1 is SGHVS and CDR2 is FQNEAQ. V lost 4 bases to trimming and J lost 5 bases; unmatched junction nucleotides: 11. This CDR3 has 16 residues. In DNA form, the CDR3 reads TGTGCCAGCAGCTCCCGGGACAGGGCTCTATTATATGGCTACACCTTC. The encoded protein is CASSSRDRALLYGYTF. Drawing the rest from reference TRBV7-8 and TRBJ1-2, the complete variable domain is GAGVSQSPRYKVAKRGQDVALRCDPISGHVSLFWYQQALGQGPEFLTYFQNEAQLDKSGLPSDRFFAERPEGSVSTLKIQRTQQEDSAVYLCASSSRDRALLYGYTFGSGTRLTVV.

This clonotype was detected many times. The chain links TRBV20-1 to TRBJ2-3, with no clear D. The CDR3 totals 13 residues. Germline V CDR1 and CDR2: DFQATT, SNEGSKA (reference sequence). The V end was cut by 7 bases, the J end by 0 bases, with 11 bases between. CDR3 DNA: TGCAGTGGCAGCCCTTTTAGCACAGATACGCAGTATTTT. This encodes CSGSPFSTDTQYF.

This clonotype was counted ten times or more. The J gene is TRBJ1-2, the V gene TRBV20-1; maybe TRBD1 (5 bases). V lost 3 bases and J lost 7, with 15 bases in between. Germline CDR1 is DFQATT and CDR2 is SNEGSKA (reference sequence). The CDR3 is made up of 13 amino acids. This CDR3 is CSASDVVGGGYTF. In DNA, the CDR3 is TGCAGTGCTAGTGATGTAGTTGGGGGTGGCTACACCTTC.

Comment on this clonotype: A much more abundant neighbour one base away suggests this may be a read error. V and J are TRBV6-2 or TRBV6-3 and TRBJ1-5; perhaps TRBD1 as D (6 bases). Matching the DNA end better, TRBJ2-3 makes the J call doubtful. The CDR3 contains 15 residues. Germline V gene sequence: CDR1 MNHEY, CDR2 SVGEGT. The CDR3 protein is CASSYSRTGNQPQYF. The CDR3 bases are TGTGCCAGCAGTTACTCGCGTACAGGGAATCAGCCCCAGTATTTT.

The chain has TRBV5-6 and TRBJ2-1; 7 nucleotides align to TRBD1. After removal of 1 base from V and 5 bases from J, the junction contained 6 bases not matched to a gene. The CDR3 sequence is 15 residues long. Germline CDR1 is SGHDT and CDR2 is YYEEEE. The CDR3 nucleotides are TGTGCCAGCAGCTTGATAGGGGGCGCCGACAATGAGCAGTTCTTC. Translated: CASSLIGGADNEQFF.

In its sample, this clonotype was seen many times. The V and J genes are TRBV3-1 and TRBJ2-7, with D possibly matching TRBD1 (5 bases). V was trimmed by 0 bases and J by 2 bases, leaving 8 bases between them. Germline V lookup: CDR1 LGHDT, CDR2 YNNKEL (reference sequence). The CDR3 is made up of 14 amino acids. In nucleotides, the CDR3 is TGTGCCAGCAGCCAAGATGCGGACACCTACGAGCAGTACTTC. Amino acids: CASSQDADTYEQYF.

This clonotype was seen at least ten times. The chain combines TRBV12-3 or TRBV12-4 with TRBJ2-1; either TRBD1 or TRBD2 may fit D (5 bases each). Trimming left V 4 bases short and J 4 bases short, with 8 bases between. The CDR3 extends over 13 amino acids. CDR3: CASSWDRYNEQFF. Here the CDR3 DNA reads TGTGCCAGCAGTTGGGACCGTTACAATGAGCAGTTCTTC.

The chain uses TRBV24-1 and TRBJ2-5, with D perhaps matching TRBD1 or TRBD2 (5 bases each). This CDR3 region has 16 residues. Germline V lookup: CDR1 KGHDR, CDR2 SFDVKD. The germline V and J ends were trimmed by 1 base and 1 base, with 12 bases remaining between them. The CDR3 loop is CATSDLTTGTQETQYF. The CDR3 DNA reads TGTGCCACCAGTGATTTAACCACCGGGACCCAAGAGACCCAGTACTTC.

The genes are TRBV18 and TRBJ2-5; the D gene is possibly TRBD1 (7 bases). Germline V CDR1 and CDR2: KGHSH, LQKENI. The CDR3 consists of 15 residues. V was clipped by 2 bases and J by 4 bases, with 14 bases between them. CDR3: CASSPTRQGGETQYF. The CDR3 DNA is TGTGCCAGCTCACCAACAAGACAGGGAGGAGAGACCCAGTACTTC.

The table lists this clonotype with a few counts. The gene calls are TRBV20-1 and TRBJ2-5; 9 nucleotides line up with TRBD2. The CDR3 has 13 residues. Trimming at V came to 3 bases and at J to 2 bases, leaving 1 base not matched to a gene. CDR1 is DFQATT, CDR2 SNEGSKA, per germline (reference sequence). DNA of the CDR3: TGCAGTGCTAGTAGCGGGAGTCAAGAGACCCAGTACTTC. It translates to CSASSGSQETQYF.

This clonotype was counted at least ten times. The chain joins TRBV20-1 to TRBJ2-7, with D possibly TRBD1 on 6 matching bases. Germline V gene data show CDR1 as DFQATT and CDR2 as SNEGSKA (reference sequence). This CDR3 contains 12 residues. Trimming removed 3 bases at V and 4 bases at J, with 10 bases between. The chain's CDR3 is CSASDRSYEQYF. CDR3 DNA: TGCAGTGCTAGCGACAGGTCATACGAGCAGTACTTC.